These 20 T cell receptor beta chains were sequenced from one sample in a study of OX40 agonist ivuxolimab in advanced cancers. Some clones are missing from TCRdb's copy, which holds only in-frame ones; the method was immunoSEQ multiplex PCR. The sample lists tens of thousands of clones, approximately 84% seen once, with 40% to 55% in the top ten. Sequences were derived from CD4+ or CD8+ T cells sorted from blood, sampled in a trial of the OX40 agonist ivuxolimab. The receptors here all came from an adult with an advanced solid tumor such as melanoma, head and neck, liver or kidney cancer.

This sequence joins TRBV11-2 and TRBJ2-7, with no clear D. V lost 0 bases, J lost 0 bases, and 9 bases lay in between. This CDR3 contains 15 residues. Germline V gives CDR1 SGHAT, CDR2 FQNNGV. The CDR3 region has the DNA TGTGCCAGCAGCTTAGATATAGCCTTCTCCTACGAGCAGTACTTC. It translates to CASSLDIAFSYEQYF.

V and J are TRBV7-9 and TRBJ2-1, with TRBD1 matching 11 bases. The germline V gene has CDR1 SEHNR and CDR2 FQNEAQ (reference sequence). CDR3 length: 18 residues. The J segment lost 8 bases and the V segment lost 1 base, leaving 13 bases of the junction unmatched. CDR3 sequence reads: CASSLGFLGQGAWDEQFF. The CDR3, as DNA: TGTGCCAGCAGCTTAGGCTTTCTCGGACAGGGGGCTTGGGATGAGCAGTTCTTC.

This clone is judged medium-sized. The gene calls are TRBV27 and TRBJ1-2; D remains unclear. Germline V gene data show CDR1 as MNHEY and CDR2 as SMNVEV (reference sequence). The CDR3 has 13 amino acids. V lost 6 bases to trimming and J lost 8 bases, with 16 bases between them. The CDR3 DNA follows: TGTGCCAGCAGCTTTACGGTAGCTGACGGCTACACCTTC. Its protein product is CASSFTVADGYTF.

The table lists this clone with a count of one. The genes are TRBV7-6 and TRBJ2-5; perhaps TRBD2 as D (6 bases). Germline V CDR1 and CDR2: SGHVS, FNYEAQ. The CDR3 extends over 14 amino acids. The V end lost 3 bases, the J end lost 2 bases, and 10 bases lay between the germline ends. In DNA form, the CDR3 reads TGTGCCAGCAGCTTGGGACTCCGACAAGAGACCCAGTACTTC. It yields the protein CASSLGLRQETQYF.

This sequence joins TRBV6-5 and TRBJ2-1; weak D call: TRBD2 (6 bases). Deletions cut 4 bases from V and 5 bases from J, with 9 bases between. Germline assignment: CDR1 MNHEY and CDR2 SVGAGI. CDR3 size: 13 residues. CDR3: CASSFGGNNEQFF. CDR3 nucleotides: TGTGCCAGCAGTTTCGGGGGAAACAATGAGCAGTTCTTC.

V gene TRBV7-9 combines with J gene TRBJ2-5; no clear D. CDR1 and CDR2 (germline): SEHNR, FQNEAQ (reference sequence). This CDR3 is 15 amino acids long. With 5 bases removed from V and 4 bases from J, the gap between germline ends came to 17 bases. As DNA, the CDR3 is TGTGCCAGCAGCCCGACCTCTTTAGGTGGAGAGACCCAGTACTTC. This sequence encodes CASSPTSLGGETQYF. The full variable domain, with the rest looked up from reference TRBV7-9 and TRBJ2-5, is DTGVSQNPRHKITKRGQNVTFRCDPISEHNRLYWYRQTLGQGPEFLTYFQNEAQLEKSRLLSDRFSAERPKGSFSTLEIQRTEQGDSAMYLCASSPTSLGGETQYFGPGTRLLVL.

The rearrangement links TRBV28 to TRBJ2-1, with 9 nucleotides matching TRBD2. There are 17 residues in the CDR3. After removal of 4 bases from V and 4 bases from J, the junction contained 11 bases not matched to a gene. Germline lookup yields CDR1 MDHEN and CDR2 SYDVKM. CDR3 amino acids: CASSSSRGGKTYNEQFF. Written as DNA, the CDR3 is TGTGCCAGCAGTTCCTCGCGGGGGGGGAAGACATACAATGAGCAGTTCTTC.

The chain is built from TRBV5-1 and TRBJ2-7, with TRBD1 identical over 7 bases. The germline V gene has CDR1 SGHRS and CDR2 YFSETQ. V shed 7 bases, J shed 1 base, and the junction held 8 bases outside the gene matches. This CDR3 spans 14 amino acids. CDR3 protein: CASATPGGSYEQYF. DNA of the CDR3: TGCGCCAGCGCAACTCCAGGGGGATCCTACGAGCAGTACTTC.

This clone is termed medium-sized (0.01 to 0.1%). The chain carries TRBV6-6 and TRBJ2-1; a possible D gene is TRBD2 (6 bases). V lost 0 bases to trimming and J lost 10 bases, with 7 bases between them. Germline V gene lookup returns CDR1 MNHNY and CDR2 SVGAGI (reference sequence). CDR3 length: 12 amino acids. The CDR3 reads CASSYSRGEQFF. CDR3 DNA sequence: TGTGCCAGCAGTTACTCCCGGGGGGAGCAGTTCTTC.

The gene calls are TRBV27 and TRBJ2-1, with no clear D. CDR1 MNHEY and CDR2 SMNVEV come from the germline V gene (reference sequence). Trimming removed 6 bases from V and 1 base from J, with 1 base in between. The CDR3 sequence is 11 residues long. Written as DNA, the CDR3 is TGTGCCAGCAGATCCTACAATGAGCAGTTCTTC. It encodes CASRSYNEQFF.

The rearrangement uses TRBV27 and TRBJ2-7; TRBD1 matches at 9 bases. Trimming cost V 5 bases and J 5 bases; bases outside gene matches: 16. Germline V gene data show CDR1 as MNHEY and CDR2 as SMNVEV (reference sequence). The CDR3 is 17 residues long. The CDR3 spells CASSLHPSDRGNDEQYF. CDR3 DNA: TGTGCCAGCAGTCTCCACCCCAGTGACAGGGGGAACGACGAGCAGTACTTC.

Only one count was recorded for this clone. This chain joins TRBV19 and TRBJ2-1; 14 positions agree with TRBD2. The CDR3 extends over 15 amino acids. CDR1 is LNHDA, CDR2 SQIVND, per germline (reference sequence). V gave up 7 bases and J gave up 8 bases; unmatched junction bases: 7. The CDR3 is CASNHGGLAGDEQFF. In DNA, the CDR3 is TGTGCCAGTAACCATGGGGGACTAGCGGGGGATGAGCAGTTCTTC.

The chain carries TRBV28 and TRBJ1-2; D is perhaps TRBD1 (6 bases). Trimming stripped 6 bases from V and 8 bases from J, with 19 bases between. Germline assignment: CDR1 MDHEN and CDR2 SYDVKM. The CDR3 extends over 14 amino acids. The CDR3 here is CASRIRGGRPGYTF. DNA of the CDR3: TGTGCCAGCAGAATACGCGGGGGGCGGCCCGGCTACACCTTC.

The chain employs TRBV2 and TRBJ1-2; maybe TRBD1 (5 bases). Deletions cut 9 bases from V and 13 bases from J, with 15 bases between. The CDR3 extends over 10 amino acids. Per germline, CDR1 SNHLY and CDR2 FYNNEI. The chain's CDR3 is CARWDGGLTF. CDR3 sequence (DNA): TGTGCCAGATGGGACGGTGGGCTCACCTTC.

The chain links TRBV6-5 to TRBJ2-5; D might be TRBD1 (6 bases). Deletions cut 2 bases from V and 5 bases from J, with 18 bases between. Germline V gene data show CDR1 as MNHEY and CDR2 as SVGAGI. The CDR3 has 16 amino acids. This chain's CDR3 is CASSYLHGQGRETQYF. CDR3 in DNA: TGTGCCAGCAGTTACCTTCATGGGCAGGGGCGGGAGACCCAGTACTTC.

The chain recombines TRBV9 with TRBJ2-2; either TRBD1 or TRBD2 may fit D (5 bases each). Between the trimmed V and J ends, which lost 3 bases and 0 bases, there was a span of 15 bases. CDR1 is SGDLS, CDR2 YYNGEE, per germline. The CDR3 length is 17 residues. Here the CDR3 DNA reads TGTGCCAGCAGCGACTCCACCGGGACGGCGAACACCGGGGAGCTGTTTTTT. Protein sequence: CASSDSTGTANTGELFF.

Many counts were recorded for this clone. Other DNA sequences in the same sample also yield this CDR3. The chain carries TRBV19 and TRBJ2-7; no clear D. The V and J ends lost 3 bases and 6 bases respectively, with 6 bases between them. The CDR3 loop spans 11 amino acids. The germline CDR1 and CDR2 sequences are LNHDA and SQIVND (reference sequence). CDR3 DNA sequence: TGTGCCAGTAGTATCTTCGGCGAGCAGTACTTC. This gives the protein CASSIFGEQYF.

The chain recombines TRBV5-6 with TRBJ1-1, with D unclear. CDR1 and CDR2 (germline): SGHDT, YYEEEE. CDR3 size: 15 residues. V was cut by 4 bases and J by 2 bases, with 15 bases left in between. The CDR3 loop reads CASSTLRSYNTEAFF. CDR3 nucleotides: TGTGCCAGCAGCACCCTCAGGAGCTACAACACTGAAGCTTTCTTT. The whole variable domain, filled in from reference TRBV5-6 and TRBJ1-1, reads DAGVTQSPTHLIKTRGQQVTLRCSPKSGHDTVSWYQQALGQGPQFIFQYYEEEERQRGNFPDRFSGHQFPNYSSELNVNALLLGDSALYLCASSTLRSYNTEAFFGQGTRLTVV.

This clone was detected a few times. The CDR3 DNA sequence: TGTGCCAGCAGTTACAATCCGAACACTGAAGCTTTCTTT. This sequence encodes CASSYNPNTEAFF. V usage is TRBV6-5 and J usage is TRBJ1-1, with D unresolved. The CDR3 is made up of 13 amino acids. The germline V gene encodes CDR1 MNHEY and CDR2 SVGAGI. The V end was cut by 2 bases, the J end by 1 base, with 5 bases between.

V gene TRBV4-3 combines with J gene TRBJ2-1; 8 bases map to TRBD2. J lost 3 bases, V lost 0 bases, and 7 bases had no gene match. The length of the CDR3 is 17 residues. Germline V lookup: CDR1 LGHNA, CDR2 YSLEER. CDR3 in amino acids: CASSQDAREGYYNEQFF. In DNA, the CDR3 is TGCGCCAGCAGCCAAGATGCCCGGGAGGGATACTACAATGAGCAGTTCTTC.